The 7 T cell receptor beta chains presented below share a single source sample, sequenced in a study of early stage breast cancer tumors. Using immunoSEQ multiplex PCR, the repertoire was profiled, and TCRdb retains in-frame clones only, with some absent. The data contain tens of thousands of clones, roughly 78% of them singletons. The sequenced sample was blood. The receptor source for this set is a person aged 35-49 years with breast cancer.

The chain carries TRBV23-1 and TRBJ2-7; 7 bases line up with TRBD1. TRBV23-1 is annotated as an ORF whose role is uncertain. The CDR3 is 15 residues long. Unmatched junction bases numbered 6, after V lost 2 bases and J lost 2 bases. CDR3 nucleotide sequence: TGCGCCAGCAGTCAAAAAAACAGGGGAACCTACGAGCAGTACTTC. Its translation: CASSQKNRGTYEQYF.

This CDR3 is CATSRSGGGMNEKLFF. CDR3 bases: TGTGCCACCAGCAGGTCAGGGGGCGGGATGAATGAAAAACTGTTTTTT. The chain is built from TRBV15 and TRBJ1-4, with TRBD1 matching 8 bases. The CDR3 has 16 residues. Germline V lookup: CDR1 LNHNV, CDR2 YYDKDF (reference sequence). The junction had 8 bases not matched to a gene; V was cut back by 3 bases and J by 5 bases.

In DNA form, the CDR3 reads TGTGCCAGCAGGAGGGGTCCCTCTGGAAACACCATATATTTT. Amino acid sequence: CASRRGPSGNTIYF. V and J are TRBV13 and TRBJ1-3, with TRBD1 as a possible D gene (5 bases). This CDR3 comprises 14 residues. Trimming shortened V by 6 bases and J by 0 bases, and 9 bases separated the two germline ends. Per the germline V gene, CDR1 is PRHDT and CDR2 is FYEKMQ (reference sequence).

This chain connects TRBV19 to TRBJ2-7; 9 bases align to TRBD1. The trim removed 6 bases at V and 5 bases at J, leaving 8 bases unmatched. This CDR3 spans 14 amino acids. CDR1 and CDR2 (germline): LNHDA, SQIVND (reference sequence). Here the CDR3 DNA reads TGTGCCAGTAGAAAGGGACAGGGTTTCCACGAGCAGTACTTC. This sequence encodes CASRKGQGFHEQYF.

The chain has TRBV19 and TRBJ1-4; D is possibly TRBD1 (6 bases). Germline V CDR1 and CDR2: LNHDA, SQIVND (reference sequence). This CDR3 comprises 13 residues. The ends were cut back, 5 bases at V and 5 bases at J, with 9 bases in the middle. CDR3 in DNA: TGTGCCAGTAGTCCCGGACAGAATGAAAAACTGTTTTTT. As protein: CASSPGQNEKLFF.

CDR3 nucleotides: TGTGCCAGCACCGAAGACCGTTCACCCTACAATGAGCAGTTCTTC. Translating it yields CASTEDRSPYNEQFF. The V gene is TRBV2, the J gene TRBJ2-1; D call uncertain. Trimming shortened V by 7 bases and J by 2 bases, and 15 bases separated the two germline ends. CDR3 length: 15 amino acids. CDR1 SNHLY and CDR2 FYNNEI come from the germline V gene.

This CDR3 is CASSPSFMQYF. CDR3 DNA: TGTGCCAGCAGCCCCTCTTTTATGCAGTACTTC. This chain links TRBV7-2 with TRBJ2-5; D unresolved. CDR1 is SGHTA, CDR2 FQGNSA, per germline. Trimming stripped 5 bases from V and 11 bases from J, with 12 bases between. The length of the CDR3 is 11 residues.